Each of the 27 T cell receptor beta chains below was sequenced from the same sample in a study of blood T cell repertoires in COVID-19. Sequencing used immunoSEQ multiplex PCR; TCRdb keeps in-frame clones, though not all of them. The repertoire holds a few thousand clones, roughly 87% seen once, with 13% in the top ten. Sequenced sample: peripheral blood. All receptors come from a man between 65 and 80 years old with active COVID-19.

V is TRBV28 and J is TRBJ2-2; 7 positions match TRBD2. Germline CDR1 and CDR2: MDHEN and SYDVKM. Unmatched junction bases numbered 7, after V lost 6 bases and J lost 3 bases. This CDR3 comprises 15 residues. CDR3 in DNA: TGTGCCAGCAGGGTAGGCGGGGGAGACACCGGGGAGCTGTTTTTT. This gives the protein CASRVGGGDTGELFF.

The chain recombines TRBV5-1 with TRBJ2-7; 9 nucleotides line up with TRBD1. V was clipped by 1 base and J by 2 bases; unmatched bases: 7. In germline, CDR1 is SGHRS, CDR2 YFSETQ. The CDR3 sequence is 16 residues long. The CDR3 is CASSLLGTGSTYEQYF. CDR3 nucleotide sequence: TGCGCCAGCAGCTTGCTCGGGACAGGGTCCACCTACGAGCAGTACTTC.

The rearrangement links TRBV2 to TRBJ2-2, with a possible D match to TRBD1 (5 bases). V was cut by 7 bases and J by 6 bases, with 15 bases left in between. Per the germline V gene, CDR1 is SNHLY and CDR2 is FYNNEI. This CDR3 comprises 14 residues. The CDR3: CASIQGNVAGELFF. CDR3 nucleotides: TGTGCCAGCATTCAGGGCAATGTTGCCGGGGAGCTGTTTTTT.

Only one count was recorded for this clone. The V and J genes are TRBV6-1 and TRBJ2-4; TRBD1 is a possible D gene (5 bases). Germline-derived CDR1 and CDR2 are MNHNS and SASEGT. The V gene lost 4 bases and the J gene lost 0 bases, with 22 bases spanning the gap. This CDR3 is 19 amino acids long. The CDR3 DNA reads as TGTGCCAGCAGTGCTTTACCCCGACAGACAACACTAGCCAAAAACATTCAGTACTTC. Translation: CASSALPRQTTLAKNIQYF.

The J gene is TRBJ2-3, the V gene TRBV3-1 (or the pseudogene TRBV3-2), with D possibly TRBD2 on 6 matching bases. Germline CDR1 reads LGHDT; CDR2 reads YNNKEL (reference sequence). V lost 1 base to trimming and J lost 5 bases, with 13 bases between them. This CDR3 contains 15 residues. The CDR3 DNA follows: TGTGCCAGCAGCCAAGGGGCTCTCGGGGGAGATACGCAGTATTTT. Its protein product is CASSQGALGGDTQYF.

V usage is TRBV2 and J usage is TRBJ2-5, with D perhaps matching TRBD2 (6 bases). Trimming pared 8 bases from V and 5 bases from J, leaving 6 bases between. The CDR3 totals 10 residues. CDR1 SNHLY and CDR2 FYNNEI come from the germline V gene. CDR3 region: CASGGETQYF. The CDR3, as DNA: TGTGCCAGCGGGGGGGAGACCCAGTACTTC. The whole variable domain, remainder taken from reference TRBV2 and TRBJ2-5, is EPEVTQTPSHQVTQMGQEVILRCVPISNHLYFYWYRQILGQKVEFLVSFYNNEISEKSEIFDDQFSVERPDGSNFTLKIRSTKLEDSAMYFCASGGETQYFGPGTRLLVL.

This clone is a singleton in its sample. The chain recombines TRBV10-3 with TRBJ1-2; a weak D match, TRBD1 (6 bases). Trimming left V 6 bases short and J 3 bases short, with 14 bases between. Germline V lookup: CDR1 ENHRY, CDR2 SYGVKD. This CDR3 has 14 residues. The CDR3: CAIRDSQGHYGYTF. The CDR3 bases are TGTGCCATCAGAGATAGCCAGGGGCACTATGGCTACACCTTC.

The chain links TRBV2 to TRBJ2-1, with 8 positions matching TRBD1. Germline loops: CDR1 SNHLY, CDR2 FYNNEI. CDR3 length: 15 amino acids. V lost 4 bases and J lost 4; bases outside the gene matches: 6. CDR3 nucleotide sequence: TGTGCCAGCAGTGCGAGGACAGGGACTTACAATGAGCAGTTCTTC. This translates into CASSARTGTYNEQFF.

This clone came up a few times. This chain's CDR3 is CASSLVTGGQETQYF. The CDR3 nucleotides read TGTGCCAGCAGCTTAGTTACAGGGGGGCAAGAGACCCAGTACTTC. The genes are TRBV7-8 and TRBJ2-5, with TRBD1 identical over 8 bases. The J segment lost 2 bases and the V segment lost 1 base, leaving 3 bases of the junction unmatched. Germline V gene sequence: CDR1 SGHVS, CDR2 FQNEAQ. The CDR3 runs to 15 residues.

This chain connects TRBV19 to TRBJ2-2; TRBD1 matches at 8 bases. Germline V gives CDR1 LNHDA, CDR2 SQIVND (reference sequence). The CDR3 loop spans 16 amino acids. With V trimmed by 3 bases and J by 4 bases, 7 bases remained unmatched. CDR3 DNA: TGTGCCAGTAGTATCTGGAGACAGGGGACCACCGGGGAGCTGTTTTTT. Residues: CASSIWRQGTTGELFF.

The genes are TRBV7-9 and TRBJ2-5; 9 nucleotides align to TRBD1. The CDR3 sequence is 16 residues long. V shed 7 bases, J shed 5 bases, and the junction held 14 bases outside the gene matches. Per the germline V gene, CDR1 is SEHNR and CDR2 is FQNEAQ (reference sequence). CDR3 sequence (DNA): TGTGCCAGCACCCCATACCTGACAGGGGGGGTTGAGACCCAGTACTTC. Translated: CASTPYLTGGVETQYF.

This sequence joins TRBV4-1 and TRBJ2-3, with 13 bases lining up with TRBD2. The junction had 2 bases not matched to a gene; V was cut back by 0 bases and J by 8 bases. CDR3 length equals 15 residues. Germline V gene sequence: CDR1 MGHRA, CDR2 YSYEKL. The CDR3 loop is CASSQDTSGGGTQYF. The CDR3 coding sequence is TGCGCCAGCAGCCAAGATACTAGCGGGGGGGGTACGCAGTATTTT.

V and J are TRBV21-1 and TRBJ2-3; the table assigns TRBD2, which was not confirmed against the DNA. TRBV21-1 corresponds to a pseudogene. There are 16 residues in the CDR3. CDR3 bases: TGTGCCAGCAGCAAAGTAAGCCCACCCCCACCAGATACGCAGTATTTT. This codes for CASSKVSPPPPDTQYF.

V usage is TRBV7-2 and J usage is TRBJ2-5; a possible D gene is TRBD1 (6 bases). Between the trimmed V and J ends, which lost 5 bases and 4 bases, there was a span of 17 bases. The CDR3 sequence is 15 residues long. Germline CDR1 and CDR2: SGHTA and FQGNSA. CDR3 sequence reads: CASSPRPTGLETQYF. The CDR3 region has the DNA TGTGCCAGCAGCCCCCGACCGACAGGATTAGAGACCCAGTACTTC.

The chain carries TRBV7-2 and TRBJ2-3; D gene unclear. The CDR3 contains 12 residues. Germline V CDR1 and CDR2: SGHTA, FQGNSA. The V gene lost 7 bases and the J gene lost 1 base, with 6 bases spanning the gap. This CDR3 is CASTRGTDTQYF. The CDR3 nucleotides read TGTGCCAGCACCCGGGGCACAGATACGCAGTATTTT.

The chain is built from TRBV19 and TRBJ1-4; 8 bases match TRBD1. V was clipped by 5 bases and J by 8 bases; unmatched bases: 4. There are 13 residues in the CDR3. Germline V gene sequence: CDR1 LNHDA, CDR2 SQIVND (reference sequence). The CDR3 here is CASSADRAEKLFF. For the CDR3, the DNA is TGTGCCAGTAGTGCGGACAGGGCGGAAAAACTGTTTTTT.

In DNA form, the CDR3 reads TGTGCCTGGGGGGTATCACAGGGGATCTCCTACGAGCAGTACTTC. Translated, it gives CAWGVSQGISYEQYF. This chain links TRBV30 with TRBJ2-7, with TRBD1 matching 7 bases. Trimming at V came to 5 bases and at J to 0 bases, leaving 10 bases not matched to a gene. The germline CDR1 and CDR2 sequences are GTSNPN and SVGIG (reference sequence). This CDR3 is built from 15 residues.

The chain carries TRBV7-8 and TRBJ2-2, with TRBD1 matching over 10 bases. CDR1 is SGHVS and CDR2 is FQNEAQ in the germline V gene. CDR3 length equals 15 residues. Trimming cost V 5 bases and J 6 bases; bases outside gene matches: 6. In DNA form, the CDR3 reads TGTGCCAGCAGCACCCGGACAGGGGGATCCGGGGAGCTGTTTTTT. Translating it yields CASSTRTGGSGELFF. The variable domain in full, with the rest retrieved from reference TRBV7-8 and TRBJ2-2, is GAGVSQSPRYKVAKRGQDVALRCDPISGHVSLFWYQQALGQGPEFLTYFQNEAQLDKSGLPSDRFFAERPEGSVSTLKIQRTQQEDSAVYLCASSTRTGGSGELFFGEGSRLTVL.

The chain combines TRBV4-3 with TRBJ2-2; TRBD2 matches at 10 bases. Germline V gene lookup returns CDR1 LGHNA and CDR2 YSLEER. The junction had 8 bases not matched to a gene; V was cut back by 0 bases and J by 7 bases. The length of the CDR3 is 17 residues. This chain's CDR3 is CASSQDKAGGLVGELFF. For the CDR3, the DNA is TGCGCCAGCAGCCAAGATAAAGCGGGGGGGCTTGTCGGGGAGCTGTTTTTT.

The J gene is TRBJ2-1, the V gene TRBV10-2; D is unclear. Germline CDR1 is WSHSY and CDR2 is SAAADI. V lost 2 bases, J lost 9 bases, and 11 bases lay in between. The CDR3 has 13 amino acids. Here the CDR3 DNA reads TGCGCCAGCAGTGAGCCCCCTCTCGGTGAGCAGTTCTTC. Its protein is CASSEPPLGEQFF.

The genes are TRBV3-1 (or the pseudogene TRBV3-2) and TRBJ1-1, with 7 bases that match TRBD1. V shed 4 bases and J 5 bases; nucleotides not matched to a gene: 16. Germline V lookup: CDR1 LGHDT, CDR2 YNNKEL (reference sequence). The CDR3 totals 17 residues. CDR3 bases: TGTGCCAGCAGCCCCAGGGGACAAGGGGGCGAGGAGACTGAAGCTTTCTTT. Translating it yields CASSPRGQGGEETEAFF.

The rearrangement joins TRBV28 to TRBJ1-6; 9 bases fit TRBD1. CDR1 is MDHEN, CDR2 SYDVKM, per germline. The V and J ends lost 1 base and 13 bases, in that order; junction bases with no gene match: 5. The CDR3 is 14 residues long. The CDR3 is CASSLFGTGRPLHF. CDR3 nucleotide sequence: TGTGCCAGCAGTTTATTCGGGACAGGGAGGCCCCTCCACTTT.

The chain employs TRBV6-4 and TRBJ2-1, with a possible D match to TRBD1 (5 bases). The germline V gene encodes CDR1 MRHNA and CDR2 SNTAGT. V was cut by 3 bases and J by 10 bases, with 16 bases left in between. This CDR3 spans 14 amino acids. CDR3 loop: CASSEGIPQGEQFF. The CDR3, as DNA: TGTGCCAGCAGTGAAGGTATACCCCAGGGCGAGCAGTTCTTC.

The chain is built from TRBV13 and TRBJ2-3, with 7 nucleotides matching TRBD2. Germline CDR1 PRHDT, CDR2 FYEKMQ (reference sequence). The length of the CDR3 is 16 residues. V shed 0 bases, J shed 4 bases, and the junction held 7 bases outside the gene matches. CDR3 in amino acids: CASSLGSASGADTQYF. The DNA for the CDR3 is TGTGCCAGCAGCTTAGGTTCGGCCAGCGGGGCAGATACGCAGTATTTT.

Relative to its sample, this clone is large. V gene TRBV7-9 combines with J gene TRBJ1-1; D perhaps matches TRBD1 (5 bases). The CDR3 contains 13 residues. With 1 base removed from V and 3 bases from J, the gap between germline ends came to 6 bases. Germline lookup yields CDR1 SEHNR and CDR2 FQNEAQ (reference sequence). The CDR3 coding sequence is TGTGCCAGCAGCTTAGGACAGCACACTGAAGCTTTCTTT. It yields the protein CASSLGQHTEAFF.

V and J are TRBV6-5 and TRBJ2-1, with D possibly being TRBD1 (6 bases). The ends were cut back, 8 bases at V and 6 bases at J, with 14 bases in the middle. CDR1 MNHEY and CDR2 SVGAGI come from the germline V gene. This CDR3 contains 13 residues. Written as DNA, the CDR3 is TGTGCCAGCGGATTGGCAGGGGTCAATGAGCAGTTCTTC. It is translated as CASGLAGVNEQFF.

Only a few counts were recorded for this clone. The chain combines TRBV19 with TRBJ1-4; perhaps TRBD1 as D (6 bases). There are 15 residues in the CDR3. Germline lookup yields CDR1 LNHDA and CDR2 SQIVND (reference sequence). V lost 8 bases and J 7 bases, leaving 20 bases between the germline ends. CDR3 DNA sequence: TGTGCCAGTCGAGACGGGGGGGCCGGAGGTGAAAAACTGTTTTTT. The encoded protein is CASRDGGAGGEKLFF.